This is a list of T cell receptor beta chains from one sample in a study of T cells after yellow fever vaccination. TCRdb processed the 5' RACE reads anew with MiXCR; each CDR3 protein has one entry. The table includes 300,000 to 400,000 distinct CDR3 sequences, around 6.5% detected once. The sample here was PBMCs, taken 5 days after the yellow fever booster vaccination. The receptors shown here come from a man aged 25 to 40 who received the YFV17D yellow fever vaccine. CDR3s include the opening cysteine and the closing phenylalanine or tryptophan. The D gene is left open where the match is weak. Only part of the rows carry a size: once, few, many, or a class if the clone is expanded.

many	TRBJ2-3	.	TRBV21-1	TGTGCCAGCAGCAAAGGTGGTCTAGCGGGAGGAAACACAGATACGCAGTATTTT	CASSKGGLAGGNTDTQYF
many	TRBJ1-5	.	TRBV7-9	TGTGCCAGCAGGATAACAGCTCGCAATCAGCCCCAGCATTTT	CASRITARNQPQHF
.	TRBJ1-1	.	TRBV28	TGTGCCAGCAGCCCGGCCCAGGGGCGTAGGGTCCCTGAAGCTTTCTTT	CASSPAQGRRVPEAFF
many	TRBJ2-4	.	TRBV29-1	TGCAGCGTTCCCACAGGAAACATTCAGTACTTC	CSVPTGNIQYF
.	TRBJ2-2	TRBD1	TRBV18	TGTGCCAGCTCACAAAACCGGGACAGGAACACCGGGGAGCTGTTTTTT	CASSQNRDRNTGELFF
.	TRBJ2-7	TRBD2	TRBV20-1	TGCAGTGCCCCCGGGACTAGCGGATACTCCGAGCAGTACTTC	CSAPGTSGYSEQYF
many	TRBJ2-7	TRBD2	TRBV10-3	TGTGCCATCAGGCGGGAGGTCGTGGGCGAGCAGTACTTC	CAIRREVVGEQYF
many	TRBJ2-7	.	TRBV28	TGTGCCAGCACCGACGGGGGGCGTTACGAGCAGTACTTC	CASTDGGRYEQYF
.	TRBJ2-6	.	TRBV14	TGTGCCAGCAAACGGGATTTTGGGGCCAACGTCCTGACTTTC	CASKRDFGANVLTF
few	TRBJ2-2	TRBD2	TRBV12-3/TRBV12-4	TGTGCCAGCAGTTGGGACTACCGGAACACCGGGGAGCTGTTTTTT	CASSWDYRNTGELFF
many	TRBJ2-5	TRBD2	TRBV20-1	TGCAGTGCTATTAGCGGGAGAGTTGGGGAGACCCAGTACTTC	CSAISGRVGETQYF
many	TRBJ2-7	TRBD2	TRBV7-8	TGTGCCAGCAGCTTAGAAGCGGGGGGTCGATCGGCCGAGCAGTACTTC	CASSLEAGGRSAEQYF
.	TRBJ1-5	.	TRBV27	TGTGCCAGCAGTCCAGCCCCTAGGGGGTCAAATCAGCCCCAGCATTTT	CASSPAPRGSNQPQHF
few	TRBJ1-5	.	TRBV6-1	TGTGCCAGCAGTGAAAATCTGGGCTCGAGTCAGCCCCAGCATTTT	CASSENLGSSQPQHF
many	TRBJ2-5	TRBD1	TRBV20-1	TGCAGTGCCTGTCGGGCAGGGGGTCAAGAGACCCAGTACTTC	CSACRAGGQETQYF
.	TRBJ2-5	.	TRBV20-1	TGCAGCGCCGTGGGGGAAAACCAAGAGACCCAGTACTTC	CSAVGENQETQYF
few	TRBJ2-1	TRBD2	TRBV5-1	TGCGCCAGCAGCTTGCCCACTAGCGGAGTCAATGAGCAGTTCTTC	CASSLPTSGVNEQFF
many	TRBJ1-3	.	TRBV10-3	TGTGCCATCAGTGATTTAGGGGAGCCTGGAAACACCATATATTTT	CAISDLGEPGNTIYF
few	TRBJ1-2	.	TRBV25-1	TGTGCCAGCAGTGAGAAGGGGTTAGGTGGCTACACCTTC	CASSEKGLGGYTF
many	TRBJ2-3	.	TRBV5-1	TGCGCCAGCAGCTTGGAAGGGAGTAGCACAGATACGCAGTATTTT	CASSLEGSSTDTQYF
.	TRBJ1-5	.	TRBV25-1	TGTGCCAGCAATGGAGGTAGCAATCAGCCCCAGCATTTT	CASNGGSNQPQHF
.	TRBJ2-7	.	TRBV29-1	TGCAGCACAGATCGGGACAATAAAGAGCAGTACTTC	CSTDRDNKEQYF
.	TRBJ2-3	.	TRBV7-2	TGTGCCAGCAGCTTAGACGGGCCGGGGGCCACAGATACGCAGTATTTT	CASSLDGPGATDTQYF
.	TRBJ1-4	.	TRBV3-1	TGTGCCAGCAGCCAAGATCGGTTCCCCCACTCGGGCGAAAAACTGTTTTTT	CASSQDRFPHSGEKLFF
many	TRBJ1-1	TRBD1	TRBV28	TGTGCCAGCAGTCCCATCAAGTCCCGAACAACAGGGGCGAACACTGAAGCTTTCTTT	CASSPIKSRTTGANTEAFF
many	TRBJ2-1	.	TRBV5-6	TGTGCCAGCAGCTTGTGGGTTCGAGAGCAGTTCTTC	CASSLWVREQFF
few	TRBJ1-1	.	TRBV7-2	TGTGCCAGCAGCTTAGGTCCCCCGGACAGAAACACTGAAGCTTTCTTT	CASSLGPPDRNTEAFF
.	TRBJ2-5	TRBD2	TRBV20-1	TGCAGTGCTAAGGGACTAGCGGGAGTAGAGACCCAGTACTTC	CSAKGLAGVETQYF
.	TRBJ2-7	TRBD2	TRBV29-1	TGCAGCGTTGTGTTGGCTAGCGGGAGCTCCTACGAGCAGTACTTC	CSVVLASGSSYEQYF
.	TRBJ2-3	TRBD2	TRBV27	TGTGCCAGCAGAAAACAGGGACTAGGCCCGGGGGATACGCAGTATTTT	CASRKQGLGPGDTQYF
.	TRBJ2-2	.	TRBV2	TGTGCCAGCATCGGGGGCGCCACCGGGGAGCTGTTTTTT	CASIGGATGELFF
many	TRBJ1-5	.	TRBV12-3/TRBV12-4	TGTGCCAGCTCTGCGGGTAGCAATCAGCCCCAGCATTTT	CASSAGSNQPQHF
few	TRBJ2-6	TRBD1	TRBV5-1	TGCGCCAGCAGCTTGGGAGGGACAGCGAGCTCTGGGGCCAACGTCCTGACTTTC	CASSLGGTASSGANVLTF
many	TRBJ2-5	TRBD2	TRBV5-6	TGTGCCAGCAGCTTTCTAACAGCGGGGGAGACCCAGTACTTC	CASSFLTAGETQYF
many	TRBJ2-2	.	TRBV5-1	TGCGCCAGCAGCTTGGCCGCAAGTTCGAACGGCGGGGAGCTGTTTTTT	CASSLAASSNGGELFF
.	TRBJ2-7	TRBD2	TRBV18	TGTGCCAGCTCACCACCGATTCTAGCGGGAGCCGAGCAGTACTTC	CASSPPILAGAEQYF
.	TRBJ2-1	.	TRBV29-1	TGCAGCGCCCTCCGGGCGGGTGCCTACAATGAGCAGTTCTTC	CSALRAGAYNEQFF
.	TRBJ2-7	.	TRBV29-1	TGCAGCGTTGAAGATCAGGACCGTGGGGGTTCCTACGAGCAGTACTTC	CSVEDQDRGGSYEQYF
few	TRBJ2-5	.	TRBV20-1	TGCGCCGGAGCACCCCCGATCCAGACCCAGTACTTC	CAGAPPIQTQYF
.	TRBJ1-5	.	TRBV19	TGTGCCAGTAGTGCCCCGGGGGAAAATCAGCCCCAGCATTTT	CASSAPGENQPQHF
few	TRBJ2-7	TRBD1	TRBV6-2/TRBV6-3	TGTGCCAGCATCTCCCCGGGACAGGGGCCCTCCTACGAGCAGTACTTC	CASISPGQGPSYEQYF
.	TRBJ1-2	.	TRBV12-3/TRBV12-4	TGTGCCAGCGATACAGGGTTGGGCGGCTACACCTTC	CASDTGLGGYTF
many	TRBJ2-3	.	TRBV5-1	TGCGCCAGCAGCTTTTATGCAGACACAGATACGCAGTATTTT	CASSFYADTDTQYF
few	TRBJ2-6	.	TRBV7-9	TGTGCCAGCACCTCTTCCGGGGCCGGGGCCAACGTCCTGACTTTC	CASTSSGAGANVLTF
many	TRBJ2-1	TRBD2	TRBV20-1	TGCAGTGCTAGTGCGATAGCGGGGAGATACAATGAGCAGTTCTTC	CSASAIAGRYNEQFF
few	TRBJ2-7	.	TRBV20-1	TGCAGTGCTAGGGCCCCAGCGTCAAGCTCCTACGAGCAGTACTTC	CSARAPASSSYEQYF
.	TRBJ2-5	.	TRBV20-1	TGCAGTGCCCTGGGGGAGACCCAGTACTTC	CSALGETQYF
.	TRBJ1-1	.	TRBV5-4	TGTGCCAGCAGCTTACAGGCGACGAACACTGAAGCTTTCTTT	CASSLQATNTEAFF
many	TRBJ2-2	TRBD2	TRBV20-1	TGCAGTGCCCCCAAAAATGGGAGGGCCGCCGGGGAGCTGTTTTTT	CSAPKNGRAAGELFF
.	TRBJ2-7	.	TRBV6-1	TGTGCCAGCAGCCCGAGGGGGGTATACGAGCAGTACTTC	CASSPRGVYEQYF
many	TRBJ1-5	.	TRBV20-1	TGCAGTGCTAGCCGGGGTCTCAATCAGCCCCAGCATTTT	CSASRGLNQPQHF
many	TRBJ2-1	TRBD2	TRBV2	TGTGCCAGCAGCCCTACTAGCGGGGGGGACAATGAGCAGTTCTTC	CASSPTSGGDNEQFF